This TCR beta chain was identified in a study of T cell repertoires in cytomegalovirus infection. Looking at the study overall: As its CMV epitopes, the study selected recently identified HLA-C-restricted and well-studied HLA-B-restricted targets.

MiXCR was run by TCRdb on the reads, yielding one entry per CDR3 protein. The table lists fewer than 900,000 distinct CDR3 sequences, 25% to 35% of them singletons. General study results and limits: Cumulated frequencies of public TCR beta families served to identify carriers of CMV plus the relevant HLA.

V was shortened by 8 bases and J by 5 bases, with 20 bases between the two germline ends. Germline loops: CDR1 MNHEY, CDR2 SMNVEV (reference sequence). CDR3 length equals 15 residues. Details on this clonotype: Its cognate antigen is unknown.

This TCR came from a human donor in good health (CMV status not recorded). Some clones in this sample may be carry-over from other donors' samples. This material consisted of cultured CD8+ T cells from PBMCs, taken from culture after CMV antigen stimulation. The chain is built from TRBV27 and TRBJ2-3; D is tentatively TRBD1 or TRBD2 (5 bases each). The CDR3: CASSLRGRVGDTQYF. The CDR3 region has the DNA TGTGCCAGCTCACTTCGGGGCAGGGTTGGAGATACGCAGTATTTT.